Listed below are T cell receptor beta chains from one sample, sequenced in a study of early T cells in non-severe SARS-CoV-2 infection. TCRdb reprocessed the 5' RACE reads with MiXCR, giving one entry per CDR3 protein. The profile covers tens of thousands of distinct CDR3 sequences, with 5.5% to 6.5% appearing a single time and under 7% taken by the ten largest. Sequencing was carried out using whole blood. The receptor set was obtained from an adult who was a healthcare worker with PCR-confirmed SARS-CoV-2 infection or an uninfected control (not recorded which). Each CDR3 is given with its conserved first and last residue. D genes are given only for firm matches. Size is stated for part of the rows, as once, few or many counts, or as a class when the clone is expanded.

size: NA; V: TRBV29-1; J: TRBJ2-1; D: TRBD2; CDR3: CSVEDLAGGDNEQFF; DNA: TGCAGCGTTGAAGACCTAGCGGGGGGGGACAATGAGCAGTTCTTC
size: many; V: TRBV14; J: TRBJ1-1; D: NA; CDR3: CASSWTDTEAFF; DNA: TGTGCCAGCAGCTGGACGGACACTGAAGCTTTCTTT
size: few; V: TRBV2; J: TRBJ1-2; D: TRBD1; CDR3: CASRTGGYVDYGYTF; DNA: TGTGCCAGCCGGACAGGGGGCTATGTCGACTATGGCTACACCTTC
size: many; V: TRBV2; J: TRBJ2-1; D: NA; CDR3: CASSVADEQFF; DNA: TGTGCCAGCAGTGTGGCTGATGAGCAGTTCTTC
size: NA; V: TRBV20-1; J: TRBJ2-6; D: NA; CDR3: CSASWGSGANVLTF; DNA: TGCAGTGCTAGTTGGGGGTCTGGGGCCAACGTCCTGACTTTC
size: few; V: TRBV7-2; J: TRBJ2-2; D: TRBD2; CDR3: CASSPSGGSNTGELFF; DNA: TGTGCCAGCAGCCCTAGCGGGGGGTCGAACACCGGGGAGCTGTTTTTT
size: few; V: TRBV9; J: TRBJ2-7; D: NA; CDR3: CASSVAGLGYEQYF; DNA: TGTGCCAGCAGCGTAGCAGGCTTAGGGTACGAGCAGTACTTC
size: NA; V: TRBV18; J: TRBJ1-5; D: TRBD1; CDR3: CASSPTGQAFNQPQHF; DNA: TGTGCCAGCTCACCTACGGGACAGGCATTCAATCAGCCCCAGCATTTT
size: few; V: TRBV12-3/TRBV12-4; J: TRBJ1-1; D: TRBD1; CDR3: CASSLQGTTEAFF; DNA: TGTGCCAGCAGCTTACAGGGGACCACTGAAGCTTTCTTT
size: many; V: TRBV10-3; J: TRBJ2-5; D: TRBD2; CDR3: CAISDPRRGGQETQYF; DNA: TGTGCCATCAGTGACCCGCGGCGGGGGGGCCAAGAGACCCAGTACTTC
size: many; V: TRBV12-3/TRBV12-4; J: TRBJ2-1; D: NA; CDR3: CASSRNRASRINEQFF; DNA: TGTGCCAGCAGTCGGAACCGGGCCAGCAGAATCAATGAGCAGTTCTTC
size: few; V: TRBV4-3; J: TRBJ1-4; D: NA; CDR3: CASSRLTGPNEKLFF; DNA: TGCGCCAGCAGCCGACTTACAGGCCCGAATGAAAAACTGTTTTTT
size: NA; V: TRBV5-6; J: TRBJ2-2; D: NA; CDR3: CASSPGGPANTGELFF; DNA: TGTGCCAGCAGCCCCGGTGGGCCGGCGAACACCGGGGAGCTGTTTTTT
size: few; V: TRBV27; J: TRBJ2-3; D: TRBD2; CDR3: CASTPTGGADTQYF; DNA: TGTGCCAGCACACCCACCGGGGGGGCAGATACGCAGTATTTT
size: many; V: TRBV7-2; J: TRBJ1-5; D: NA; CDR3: CASSQRGSWDQPQHF; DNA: TGTGCCAGCAGTCAAAGGGGGTCGTGGGATCAGCCCCAGCATTTT
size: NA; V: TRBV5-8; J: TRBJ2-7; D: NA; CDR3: CASSGNTEQYF; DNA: TGTGCCAGCAGCGGGAACACCGAGCAGTACTTC
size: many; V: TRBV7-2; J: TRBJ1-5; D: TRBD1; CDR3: CASSLMTGADQPQHF; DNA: TGTGCCAGCAGCCTAATGACAGGGGCGGACCAGCCCCAGCATTTT
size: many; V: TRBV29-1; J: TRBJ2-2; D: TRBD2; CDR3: CSVRAGPPAGELFF; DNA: TGCAGCGTTCGAGCGGGGCCCCCAGCCGGGGAGCTGTTTTTT
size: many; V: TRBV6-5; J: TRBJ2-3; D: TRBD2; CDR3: CASGAGGTLNTQYF; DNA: TGTGCCAGCGGGGCGGGGGGGACCCTGAATACGCAGTATTTT
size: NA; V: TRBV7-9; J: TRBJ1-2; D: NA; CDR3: CASSLSTGRFNYGYTF; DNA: TGTGCCAGCAGCCTAAGCACCGGGCGGTTTAACTATGGCTACACCTTC
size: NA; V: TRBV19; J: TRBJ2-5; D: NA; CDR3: CASSMVASGVETQYF; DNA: TGTGCCAGTAGTATGGTCGCCTCCGGGGTGGAGACCCAGTACTTC
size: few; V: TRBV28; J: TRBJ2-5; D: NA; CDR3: CASSRDRQETQYF; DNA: TGTGCCAGCAGCAGAGACAGACAAGAGACCCAGTACTTC
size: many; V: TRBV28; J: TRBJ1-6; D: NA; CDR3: CASSLAWTLYNSPLHF; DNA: TGTGCCAGCAGTTTAGCCTGGACACTTTATAATTCACCCCTCCACTTT
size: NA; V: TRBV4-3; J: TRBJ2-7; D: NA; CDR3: CASSQSRDLNKQYF; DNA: TGCGCCAGCAGCCAAAGTAGGGACCTTAATAAGCAGTACTTC
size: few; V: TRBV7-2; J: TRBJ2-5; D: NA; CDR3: CASSSAGTTGETQYF; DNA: TGTGCCAGCAGCTCAGCCGGGACAACCGGAGAGACCCAGTACTTC
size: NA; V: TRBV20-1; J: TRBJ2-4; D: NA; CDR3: CSASFPQGAKNIQYF; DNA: TGCAGTGCTAGTTTTCCCCAGGGGGCCAAAAACATTCAGTACTTC
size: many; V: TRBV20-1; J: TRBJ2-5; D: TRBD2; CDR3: CSARAFGGAPRKSDQYF; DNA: TGCAGTGCTAGAGCGTTCGGGGGGGCCCCCAGGAAAAGTGACCAGTACTTC
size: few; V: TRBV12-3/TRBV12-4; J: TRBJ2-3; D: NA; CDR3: CASSSRDAAADTQYF; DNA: TGTGCCAGCAGCTCCCGGGACGCGGCCGCAGATACGCAGTATTTT
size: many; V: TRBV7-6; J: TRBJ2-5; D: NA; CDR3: CASSLLVEETQYF; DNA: TGTGCCAGCAGCTTACTCGTAGAAGAGACCCAGTACTTC
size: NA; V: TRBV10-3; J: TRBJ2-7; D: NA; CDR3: CAISEVEYEQYF; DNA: TGTGCCATCAGTGAGGTCGAATACGAGCAGTACTTC
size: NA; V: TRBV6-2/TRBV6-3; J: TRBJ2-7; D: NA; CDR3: CASSNFVEQYF; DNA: TGTGCCAGCAGTAACTTCGTCGAGCAGTACTTC
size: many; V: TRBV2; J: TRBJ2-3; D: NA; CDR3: CASKPRSLTDTQYF; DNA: TGTGCCAGTAAGCCCCGGTCCCTCACAGATACGCAGTATTTT
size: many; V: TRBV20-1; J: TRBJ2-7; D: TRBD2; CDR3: CSASSGGAVLSYEQYF; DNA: TGCAGTGCTAGTAGCGGGGGGGCGGTTTTGTCCTACGAGCAGTACTTC
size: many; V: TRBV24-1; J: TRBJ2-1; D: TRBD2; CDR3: CASTGGAGNEQFF; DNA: TGTGCCTCGACCGGGGGGGCAGGCAATGAGCAGTTCTTC
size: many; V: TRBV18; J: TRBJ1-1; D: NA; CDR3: CASSPGITEAFF; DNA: TGTGCCAGCTCACCAGGGATCACTGAAGCTTTCTTT
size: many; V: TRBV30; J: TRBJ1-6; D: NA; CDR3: CAWSGENSPLHF; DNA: TGTGCCTGGAGCGGGGAGAATTCACCCCTCCACTTT
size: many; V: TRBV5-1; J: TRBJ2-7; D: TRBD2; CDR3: CASSIGNSGKTYEQYF; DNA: TGCGCCAGCAGCATCGGAAACAGCGGGAAAACCTACGAGCAGTACTTC
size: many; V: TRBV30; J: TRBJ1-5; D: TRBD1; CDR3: CAWSVGTGFGQPQHF; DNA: TGTGCCTGGAGTGTAGGGACAGGGTTCGGTCAGCCCCAGCATTTT
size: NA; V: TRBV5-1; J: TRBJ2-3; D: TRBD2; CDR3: CASSRPLGTSGGAITDTQYF; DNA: TGCGCCAGCAGCCGGCCCCTCGGGACTAGCGGGGGGGCGATCACAGATACGCAGTATTTT
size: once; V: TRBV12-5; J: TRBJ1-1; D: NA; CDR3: CASGIRVFTTEAFF; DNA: TGTGCTAGTGGTATCAGGGTTTTTACGACTGAAGCTTTCTTT
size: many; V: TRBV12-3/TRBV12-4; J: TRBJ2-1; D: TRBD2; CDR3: CASRATGTNYNEQFF; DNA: TGTGCCAGCAGGGCCACCGGGACTAACTACAATGAGCAGTTCTTC
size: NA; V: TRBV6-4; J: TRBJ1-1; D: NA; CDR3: CASSSGGRAAFF; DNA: TGTGCCAGCAGTTCCGGGGGGAGAGCAGCTTTCTTT
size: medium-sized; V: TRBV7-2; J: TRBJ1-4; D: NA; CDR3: CASSPQGEKLFF; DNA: TGTGCCAGCAGCCCGCAGGGGGAAAAACTGTTTTTT
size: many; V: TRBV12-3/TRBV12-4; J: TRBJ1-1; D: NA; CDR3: CASTPGTLTGISEAFF; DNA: TGTGCCAGCACCCCGGGTACTTTAACAGGGATCTCTGAAGCTTTCTTT